A single sample gave rise to the 15 T cell receptor beta chains below, sequenced in a study of identical twins. TCRdb fed the 5' RACE reads into MiXCR, producing one record per CDR3 protein. The sample consists of around 1.7 million distinct CDR3 sequences, 32% of them appearing once. Material for sequencing was cord blood. The receptors stem from a newborn girl in good health.

This clonotype was counted between two and nine times. This sequence joins TRBV29-1 and TRBJ2-1, with unresolved D. This CDR3 has 11 amino acids. With 7 bases removed from V and 9 bases from J, the gap between germline ends came to 13 bases. The V gene's germline CDR1 is SQVTM and CDR2 ANQGSEA. The CDR3 nucleotides are TGCAGCGCTACCCGTATTCCTGAGCAGTTCTTC. Residues: CSATRIPEQFF.

The chain joins TRBV5-8 to TRBJ1-3; 8 nucleotides agree with TRBD1. The CDR3 length is 15 residues. From germline, CDR1 is SGHTS and CDR2 YDEGEE. J lost 0 bases, V lost 3 bases, and 2 bases had no gene match. CDR3 residues: CASSWDRTSGNTIYF. The CDR3, as DNA: TGTGCCAGCAGCTGGGACAGGACCTCTGGAAACACCATATATTTT.

A few counts support this clonotype. One end of the junction fails to match germline, which may point to a read error. The chain has TRBV14 and TRBJ2-7; TRBD1 agrees at 7 bases. CDR1 is SGHDN and CDR2 is FVKESK in the germline V gene. The CDR3 length is 17 residues. CDR3 in DNA: TGTGCCAGCAGCCAAGATCTGAGACAGGGTTTCTCCTACGAGCGGTACTTC. Protein sequence: CASSQDLRQGFSYERYF.

The V gene is TRBV20-1, the J gene TRBJ1-2; unclear D gene. Deletions cut 0 bases from V and 6 bases from J, with 11 bases between. CDR3 size: 13 residues. Germline V gene data show CDR1 as DFQATT and CDR2 as SNEGSKA (reference sequence). CDR3 DNA sequence: TGCAGTGCTAGAGACAAGAGGATCCATGGCTACACCTTC. Its translation: CSARDKRIHGYTF.

This clonotype was counted between two and nine times. CDR3 DNA sequence: TGTGCCAGCAGTCAGCGACAGTCGAACACCGGGGAGCTGTTTTTT. Its protein product is CASSQRQSNTGELFF. This chain connects TRBV27 to TRBJ2-2, with D possibly TRBD1 on 5 matching bases. The CDR3 contains 15 residues. Deletions cut 5 bases from V and 0 bases from J, with 10 bases between. Germline loops: CDR1 MNHEY, CDR2 SMNVEV (reference sequence).

This clonotype came up many times. In nucleotides, the CDR3 is TGCGCCAGCAGCCAAACCAGGGGATACGAGCAGTACTTC. Its translation: CASSQTRGYEQYF. The J gene is TRBJ2-7, the V gene TRBV4-1, with D possibly TRBD1 on 6 matching bases. Trimming left V 2 bases short and J 4 bases short, with 9 bases between. Germline V CDR1 and CDR2: MGHRA, YSYEKL. The CDR3 contains 13 residues.

J is TRBJ1-1 and V is TRBV20-1; D call uncertain. The CDR3 contains 13 residues. Trimming removed 7 bases at V and 0 bases at J, with 12 bases between. Germline V CDR1 and CDR2: DFQATT, SNEGSKA (reference sequence). The CDR3 sequence: CSVSVDMNTEAFF. The CDR3 DNA follows: TGCAGTGTCTCAGTAGATATGAACACTGAAGCTTTCTTT.

This clonotype turned up a few times. The chain joins TRBV21-1 to TRBJ2-7; the table's D call, TRBD1, has no DNA check behind it. TRBV21-1 is flagged as a pseudogene. This CDR3 spans 15 amino acids. CDR3 coding DNA: TGTGCCAGCAGCAAAGCCGCAGGGACAGCTTACGAGCAGTACTTC. Translating gives CASSKAAGTAYEQYF.

This clonotype has just a few counts. The chain recombines TRBV27 with TRBJ2-3, with TRBD2 matching 11 bases. The CDR3 consists of 17 residues. V trimming: 2 bases; J trimming: 2 bases; junction bases outside the gene matches: 6. Germline assignment: CDR1 MNHEY and CDR2 SMNVEV (reference sequence). The CDR3 DNA reads TGTGCCAGCAGTTTACTAGCGGGGGGCTTCTCCACAGATACGCAGTATTTT. Protein sequence: CASSLLAGGFSTDTQYF.

This clonotype was counted once. J is TRBJ1-1 and V is TRBV6-5; TRBD1 aligns across 8 bases. Germline V lookup: CDR1 MNHEY, CDR2 SVGAGI. The junction had 6 bases not matched to a gene; V was cut back by 5 bases and J by 7 bases. This CDR3 is built from 13 residues. This chain's CDR3 is CASSRQGRDEAFF. CDR3 nucleotide sequence: TGTGCCAGCAGTCGACAGGGGCGGGATGAAGCTTTCTTT.

This rearrangement joins TRBV4-2 to TRBJ2-7; D possibly corresponds to TRBD2 (5 bases). V was shortened by 1 base and J by 2 bases, with 21 bases between the two germline ends. Germline values: CDR1 LGHNA, CDR2 YNFKEQ. The CDR3 has 18 amino acids. The CDR3 bases are TGTGCCAGCAGCCAAGTCCCGGGATTAGCTCCAATTCCCTACGAGCAGTACTTC. Amino acid sequence: CASSQVPGLAPIPYEQYF.

The chain employs TRBV20-1 and TRBJ2-5, with no clear D. CDR3 size: 14 residues. Trimming pared 3 bases from V and 1 base from J, leaving 12 bases between. Germline loops: CDR1 DFQATT, CDR2 SNEGSKA (reference sequence). CDR3 sequence reads: CSARKDGTQETQYF. DNA for the CDR3: TGCAGTGCTAGGAAGGACGGTACCCAAGAGACCCAGTACTTC.

This clonotype was counted between two and nine times. This chain uses TRBV6-5 with TRBJ2-1, with D perhaps TRBD1 or TRBD2 (5 bases each). Trimming took 6 bases from V and 7 from J, leaving 13 bases between them. Germline assignment: CDR1 MNHEY and CDR2 SVGAGI. The CDR3 sequence is 13 residues long. The CDR3 DNA reads as TGTGCCAGCAGCAGGGACGTGGGGAATGAGCAGTTCTTC. Amino acid sequence: CASSRDVGNEQFF.

This chain connects TRBV5-6 to TRBJ2-3; 8 nucleotides align to TRBD1. Germline-derived CDR1 and CDR2 are SGHDT and YYEEEE. CDR3 length equals 16 residues. With V trimmed by 1 base and J by 2 bases, 6 bases remained unmatched. The CDR3: CASSLRTGPYTDTQYF. CDR3 sequence (DNA): TGTGCCAGCAGCTTGAGGACAGGGCCCTACACAGATACGCAGTATTTT.

This clonotype showed up just a few times. The genes are TRBV5-1 and TRBJ2-3, with 8 bases matching TRBD1. Germline loops: CDR1 SGHRS, CDR2 YFSETQ. There are 15 residues in the CDR3. Trimming took 3 bases from V and 1 from J; bases not matched to a gene: 4. As DNA, the CDR3 is TGCGCCAGCAGCTCTGGGGGACAGGGCACAGATACGCAGTATTTT. Translating it yields CASSSGGQGTDTQYF.